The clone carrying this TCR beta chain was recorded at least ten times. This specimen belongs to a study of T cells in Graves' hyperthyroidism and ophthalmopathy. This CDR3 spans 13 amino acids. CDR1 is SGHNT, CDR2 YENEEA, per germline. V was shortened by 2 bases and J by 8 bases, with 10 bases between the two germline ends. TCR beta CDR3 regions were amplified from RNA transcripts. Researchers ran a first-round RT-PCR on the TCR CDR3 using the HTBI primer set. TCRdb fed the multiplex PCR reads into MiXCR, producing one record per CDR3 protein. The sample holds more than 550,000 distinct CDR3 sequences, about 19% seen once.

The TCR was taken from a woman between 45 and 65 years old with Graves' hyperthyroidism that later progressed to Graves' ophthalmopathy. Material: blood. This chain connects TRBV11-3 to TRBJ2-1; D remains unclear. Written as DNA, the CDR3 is TGTGCCAGCAGCTTACTTCATCCGGATGAGCAGTTCTTC. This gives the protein CASSLLHPDEQFF.